This T cell receptor beta chain was sequenced for a study of blood T cell repertoires in COVID-19. Study at large: Researchers got acute and convalescent COVID-19 samples from the United States, Italy and Spain.

Study processing details: Amplified reference gene primers provided the basis for estimating nucleated cell counts. Generated by immunoSEQ multiplex PCR, the TCRdb table keeps only in-frame clones and is missing some. V, J and clone size are those of that table, while D and trimming were read from the DNA. The sample lists more than 450,000 clones, 75% to 90% occurring once. The germline V gene encodes CDR1 LGHDT and CDR2 YNNKEL (reference sequence). The CDR3 is 13 amino acids. Trimming removed 3 bases from V and 8 bases from J, with 13 bases in between. Enrolled through a virtual design, the participants were between roughly 18 and 90 years of age and came from under 30 US areas. This clone was recorded once.

The sequence derives from a woman between 18 and 30 years old who had recovered from COVID-19. The chain recombines TRBV3-1 (or the pseudogene TRBV3-2) with TRBJ1-2; D perhaps matches TRBD1 (6 bases). The sample comprised PBMCs or T cells enriched from blood (not recorded which). CDR3 loop: CASSHARGTGYTF. Written as DNA, the CDR3 is TGTGCCAGCAGCCACGCGAGGGGGACGGGCTACACCTTC.